The source of this T cell receptor beta chain is a study of Ad26.COV2.S vaccination and SARS-CoV-2 variants. Study details: In the COV1001 trial, the donor was in the Ad26.COV2.S arm.

Regarding this clone: Its antigen is undetermined.

Indicated treatment: 15 to 20 received Ad26.COV2.S at low or high dose, single or two shots; about 5 received placebo; per-sample allocation not given. At day 63 after the first vaccine or placebo injection, samples were drawn. This table comes from immunoSEQ multiplex PCR, and its TCRdb copy is limited to in-frame clones, with some not included. The sample records 380,000 or so clones, 75% to 90% being singletons. General study findings and limits: It was reported that spike-specific CD8+ and CD4+ T cell responses were substantially broad after vaccination. An underestimation of total T cell responses may have resulted from the TCR breadth and depth analyses. Spike-specific TCR breadth in vaccine recipients exceeded that seen in placebo recipients.

This TCR was recovered from a person aged 18 to 65 who received the Ad26.COV2.S COVID-19 vaccine or a placebo. The starting material was peripheral blood, obtained in a trial of Ad26.COV2.S vaccine versus placebo.

The chain's CDR3 is CASSLQAGGQETQYF. The CDR3 DNA reads TGTGCCAGCAGTTTACAAGCGGGGGGTCAAGAGACCCAGTACTTC. The gene calls are TRBV6-5 and TRBJ2-5; TRBD2 agrees at 9 bases. After removal of 4 bases from V and 2 bases from J, the junction contained 5 bases not matched to a gene. The CDR3 consists of 15 residues. Germline CDR1 MNHEY, CDR2 SVGAGI.